This TCR beta chain was identified during a study of PD-1 blockade in classical Hodgkin lymphoma (dated by TCRdb to 2018 to 2020). About the investigation overall: Nivolumab dosing was 3 mg/kg intravenously every 2 weeks, continuing until either disease progression or unacceptable toxicity. To define a peripheral blood immune signature of response to PD-1 blockade in classical Hodgkin lymphoma, the study combined TCR beta sequencing with CyTOF.

The CDR3 has 15 amino acids, counting the end cysteine and phenylalanine. Only the CDR3 region is kept as DNA, spanning 45 bases read in frame from base 1. V lost 6 bases and J lost 4 bases; the stretch between them is 18 bases long. CDR1 SGHTA and CDR2 FQGNSA are derived from the germline V gene. The time point label on this specimen signifies: cycle 4 day 1 (C4D1), after around six weeks of nivolumab. All trial patients had relapsed after autologous stem cell transplantation, with cohorts A, B and C differing in prior brentuximab vedotin exposure. A Miltenyi CD4+ T cell isolation kit was used for magnetic negative selection to purify CD4+ T cells from thawed PBMCs. A total of under 70 patients with relapsed/refractory classical Hodgkin lymphoma made up the trial cohort, and each patient's best overall response was complete response, partial response or progressive disease. Trial patients were treated with single-agent nivolumab in the multi-cohort phase II CheckMate 205 trial. An independent review committee assessed best overall response using the 2007 International Working Group response criteria. Trial PBMCs were obtained immediately prior to nivolumab initiation (C1D1) and on therapy at cycle 2 day 1 and cycle 4 day 1. Peripheral blood was collected in 8 mL Vacutainer Cell Preparation Tubes, from which PBMCs were isolated by centrifugation and then cryopreserved. Purified CD4+ and CD8+ fractions were prepared only for cases where an additional PBMC sample was available. Magnetically labelled cells were depleted on LS columns in a quadroMACS separator, and the flow-through was collected as the purified fraction.

Results and caveats for the whole study, not just this receptor: Lower diversity was observed in patients in whom nivolumab was started less than 1 year after ASCT, and these patients were excluded from later analyses so that confounding by immune reconstitution would be avoided. Among trial patients, those achieving complete response had baseline diversity similar to that of newly diagnosed patients, while diversity was significantly lower in partial responders and progressors. Baseline TCR diversity was reported as lower in newly diagnosed patients than in healthy donors, and lower still in relapsed/refractory patients. The study covered only a single clinical trial cohort, and the causes of the repertoire differences, possibly disease activity or prior therapy, were still not defined. CD4+ but not CD8+ TCR diversity rose significantly by C4D1 (p=0.0027 vs p=0.16), most apparent in complete responders (p=0.02).

Genomic DNA was isolated using the Qiagen DNeasy kit from unsorted PBMCs as well as from negatively selected CD4+ and CD8+ fractions. Amplification of TCR beta CDR3 regions was done by immunoSEQ multiplex PCR with primers that anneal to V and J segments. A synthetic immune receptor repertoire was used to minimize amplification bias, and remaining bias was computationally removed after sequencing. In the authors' own workflow: Custom Python scripts were used to quantify repertoire diversity as the Shannon entropy index. Unsorted, CD4+ and CD8+ repertoires were examined separately, except in combined analyses, for which CD4+ and CD8+ sequences were merged in silico. Clonal expansion was defined as a frequency increase of at least 2-fold after treatment compared with C1D1, and clones undetected at baseline were assigned a pseudocount of 0.5. Singleton clones were defined as clones with 0 or 1 copy at C1D1, and non-singleton clones were defined as clones with 2 or more copies. Clones expanded in unsorted samples were annotated as CD4+, CD8+ or unknown by matching protein sequences in sorted samples from the same patient. Wilcoxon tests were applied to paired samples to test diversity changes from C1D1 to C4D1. Imported from immuneACCESS, the table was reduced by TCRdb to in-frame sequences with V and J called. These copies leave out some clones; in studies compared against another copy, an unresolved V gene accounts for under half, and the cause of the remainder is not known. V and J calls and clone size follow that table, whereas D and trimming were derived from the DNA. The sample table contains under 30,000 clones; only one count was recorded for around 87% of them. About 0.45% of the sample comes from the top ten.

Comment on this clone: Its antigen is still unknown. Base-call qualities are not available, and no considerably larger clone is one nucleotide away.

The receptor was derived from a human donor with classical Hodgkin lymphoma. The V and J genes are TRBV7-2 and TRBJ2-5, and possibly TRBD2, on 7 matching bases. The specimen was CD4+ T cells from blood, collected before the fourth cycle of nivolumab. The DNA is TGTGCCAGCAGTTCCTCCGGGGGGCCTCTAGAGACCCAGTACTTC. Translated, this gives CASSSSGGPLETQYF.